This entry lists 20 T cell receptor beta chains sequenced from one sample in a study of T cell responses to AZD1222 COVID-19 vaccine. Sequenced by immunoSEQ multiplex PCR; TCRdb stores in-frame clones only, minus some. The table lists more than 150,000 clones, roughly 93% of them singletons, with 0.99% in the top ten. Specimen: peripheral blood, collected on day 0 of AZD1222 vaccination. The source of these receptors is an adult in good health.

V and J are TRBV6-5 and TRBJ2-2, with 8 nucleotides matching TRBD1. The CDR3 contains 13 residues. CDR1 is MNHEY and CDR2 is SVGAGI in the germline V gene. Trimming took 10 bases from V and 2 from J; bases not matched to a gene: 3. DNA of the CDR3: TGTGCCATAGGACAGGGAAACACCGGGGAGCTGTTTTTT. Encoded protein: CAIGQGNTGELFF.

This clone occurred once. The chain has TRBV21-1 and TRBJ2-1. TRBV21-1 is annotated as a pseudogene. This CDR3 comprises 12 residues. The CDR3 coding sequence is TGTGCCAGCAGCAAACGGCAGTGTGAGCAGTTCTTC. This gives the protein CASSKRQCEQFF.

The chain has TRBV5-5 and TRBJ2-7; D possibly matches TRBD1 or TRBD2 (6 bases each). This CDR3 contains 13 residues. Per germline, CDR1 SGHKS and CDR2 YYEKEE (reference sequence). Trimming cost V 5 bases and J 9 bases, with 18 bases left between them. The CDR3 DNA reads as TGTGCCAGCAGAGGAGGGGACACCTGGGGGCAGTACTTC. As protein: CASRGGDTWGQYF.

The chain has TRBV9 and TRBJ1-2; no definite D call. V was clipped by 4 bases and J by 6 bases, with 16 bases between them. Germline values: CDR1 SGDLS, CDR2 YYNGEE. The CDR3 sequence is 14 residues long. The CDR3 nucleotides read TGTGCCAGCAGCCGGGGTCGAGAGGGAAATGGCTACACCTTC. Its translation is CASSRGREGNGYTF.

The rearrangement links TRBV19 to TRBJ1-1; D is unclear. V was shortened by 2 bases and J by 1 base, with 11 bases between the two germline ends. Germline V gives CDR1 LNHDA, CDR2 SQIVND (reference sequence). The CDR3 length is 15 residues. The CDR3 sequence: CASSILPHKNTEAFF. The CDR3, as DNA: TGTGCCAGTAGTATATTACCCCACAAGAACACTGAAGCTTTCTTT.

V and J are TRBV18 and TRBJ1-4; no clear D. Germline V gene data show CDR1 as KGHSH and CDR2 as LQKENI. The CDR3 has 14 residues. With 1 base removed from V and 5 bases from J, the gap between germline ends came to 8 bases. The CDR3 sequence: CASSPRGTNEKLFF. As DNA, the CDR3 is TGTGCCAGCTCACCACGGGGAACGAATGAAAAACTGTTTTTT.

This clone was found once. This chain joins TRBV7-3 and TRBJ1-6, with D possibly matching TRBD1 (6 bases). The V end was cut by 0 bases, the J end by 10 bases, with 19 bases between. The CDR3 sequence is 17 residues long. Germline lookup yields CDR1 SGHTA and CDR2 FQGTGA. This CDR3 reads CASSLTGIQAGGSPLHF. The CDR3 DNA sequence: TGTGCCAGCAGCTTAACGGGTATTCAGGCCGGGGGCTCACCCCTCCACTTT.

V usage is TRBV5-4 and J usage is TRBJ1-1; 9 bases match TRBD1. This CDR3 is 14 amino acids long. Trimming at V came to 4 bases and at J to 8 bases, leaving 9 bases not matched to a gene. CDR1 and CDR2 (germline): SGHNT, YYREEE (reference sequence). CDR3 nucleotide sequence: TGTGCCAGCAGCCGTATACAGGGGGCCTACGAAGCTTTCTTT. It specifies CASSRIQGAYEAFF.

V is TRBV6-1 and J is TRBJ2-2, with D perhaps TRBD2 (5 bases). The CDR3 loop spans 15 amino acids. Germline CDR1 and CDR2: MNHNS and SASEGT. V dropped 3 bases and J dropped 5 bases, with 13 bases sitting between them. CDR3 in DNA: TGTGCCAGCAGTGATCGGGGTCAGTGGACCGGGGAGCTGTTTTTT. This sequence encodes CASSDRGQWTGELFF.

This rearrangement joins TRBV3-1 (or the pseudogene TRBV3-2) to TRBJ2-7; tentative D call: TRBD1 (6 bases). The germline V gene encodes CDR1 LGHDT and CDR2 YNNKEL (reference sequence). This CDR3 has 12 residues. The V end was cut by 1 base, the J end by 5 bases, with 6 bases between. This CDR3 is CASSQGDNEQYF. Written as DNA, the CDR3 is TGTGCCAGCAGCCAAGGGGACAACGAGCAGTACTTC.

CDR3 DNA sequence: TGTGCCAGCACTAGCGGAAACACCGGGGAGCTGTTTTTT. Translated: CASTSGNTGELFF. V usage is TRBV9 and J usage is TRBJ2-2; 7 bases fit TRBD2. CDR1 SGDLS and CDR2 YYNGEE come from the germline V gene. V shed 6 bases, J shed 2 bases, and the junction held 1 base outside the gene matches. This CDR3 spans 13 amino acids.

The CDR3 reads CASTLIRNNEQFF. In DNA form, the CDR3 reads TGTGCCAGCACACTAATCCGAAACAATGAGCAGTTCTTC. V usage is TRBV28 and J usage is TRBJ2-1; D is unclear. Germline CDR1 MDHEN, CDR2 SYDVKM. V was cut by 7 bases and J by 5 bases, with 12 bases left in between. The CDR3 has 13 residues.

This sequence joins TRBV7-8 and TRBJ1-5; TRBD1 matches 8 bases. Per the germline V gene, CDR1 is SGHVS and CDR2 is FQNEAQ. The CDR3 totals 14 residues. With V trimmed by 1 base and J by 6 bases, 2 bases remained unmatched. CDR3 residues: CASSLGTGLQPQHF. The CDR3 region has the DNA TGTGCCAGCAGCTTAGGGACAGGGCTTCAGCCCCAGCATTTT.

This chain connects TRBV19 to TRBJ2-2; D is uncertain. Trimming stripped 4 bases from V and 2 bases from J, with 5 bases between. The CDR3 has 13 residues. The germline CDR1 and CDR2 sequences are LNHDA and SQIVND (reference sequence). In DNA, the CDR3 is TGTGCCAGTAGTACCCGTAACACCGGGGAGCTGTTTTTT. It specifies CASSTRNTGELFF.

The rearrangement uses TRBV5-1 and TRBJ2-5; D is unclear. Between the trimmed V and J ends, which lost 5 bases and 2 bases, there was a span of 16 bases. The CDR3 spans 15 residues. CDR1 is SGHRS and CDR2 is YFSETQ in the germline V gene. CDR3: CASSLLGRQQETQYF. CDR3 bases: TGCGCCAGCAGTCTTCTCGGACGTCAGCAAGAGACCCAGTACTTC.

V gene TRBV29-1 combines with J gene TRBJ2-2; D call uncertain. This CDR3 has 11 residues. Germline V CDR1 and CDR2: SQVTM, ANQGSEA. The V end was cut by 6 bases, the J end by 6 bases, with 8 bases between. The CDR3 loop is CSVAPAGELFF. The CDR3 DNA reads as TGCAGCGTCGCCCCTGCCGGGGAGCTGTTTTTT.

This clone was seen just once. The V call is TRBV18, the J call TRBJ2-5; 11 nucleotides agree with TRBD2. The trim removed 2 bases at V and 5 bases at J, leaving 1 base unmatched. Germline V lookup: CDR1 KGHSH, CDR2 LQKENI. There are 14 residues in the CDR3. Written as DNA, the CDR3 is TGTGCCAGCTCACCAGCTAGCGGGAGGGAGACCCAGTACTTC. It specifies CASSPASGRETQYF.

The rearrangement joins TRBV29-1 to TRBJ2-5, with unresolved D. The CDR3 is 11 amino acids. Per the germline V gene, CDR1 is SQVTM and CDR2 is ANQGSEA. V was pared by 3 bases and J by 2 bases, with 4 bases between. The CDR3 nucleotides read TGCAGCGTTGACACACAAGAGACCCAGTACTTC. Its protein product is CSVDTQETQYF.

V is TRBV2 and J is TRBJ2-2; D not resolved. The germline V gene encodes CDR1 SNHLY and CDR2 FYNNEI. This CDR3 region has 13 residues. V was shortened by 2 bases and J by 2 bases, with 3 bases between the two germline ends. CDR3: CASSETNTGELFF. For the CDR3, the DNA is TGTGCCAGCAGTGAAACTAACACCGGGGAGCTGTTTTTT.

The genes are TRBV27 and TRBJ2-7, with a tentative D call TRBD1 (5 bases). Trimming removed 2 bases from V and 2 bases from J, with 10 bases in between. The CDR3 sequence is 14 residues long. CDR1 and CDR2 from the germline V gene are MNHEY and SMNVEV (reference sequence). The CDR3 DNA sequence: TGTGCCAGCAGTTTAGGCAGGGTGGCCTACGAGCAGTACTTC. Amino acid sequence: CASSLGRVAYEQYF.